The 20 T cell receptor delta chains in this list originate from one sample, sequenced in a study of γδ T cells in repeated Plasmodium falciparum infection. TCRdb redid clone calling on the multiplex PCR reads using CATT. In the table there are 50,000 or so delta-chain clones, 1.6% of which are singletons. Vgamma9/Vdelta2+ and Vdelta2-negative gammadelta T cells were flow-sorted from PBMC for bulk sequencing. Sample: gamma-delta T cells from blood. Receptor source: a pool of human donors (malaria-infected and uninfected, not separated).

This clone was observed many times. The protein held in TCRdb is that of a much larger clone and does not match this DNA's translation at residue 8, likely because of a read error; the protein shown is translated from the DNA. The J gene is TRDJ1, the V gene TRAV38-2/DV8, with a possible D match to TRDD2 (6 bases). Because TCRdb records no J gene, it was assigned here through a match of the DNA to germline. The CDR3 has 17 residues. V was cut by 3 bases and J by 8 bases, with 26 bases left in between. Germline V gene data show CDR1 as TSESDYY and CDR2 as QEAYKQQN. This chain's CDR3 is CAYRTPGPPTPLSKLIF. CDR3 coding DNA: TGTGCTTATAGGACCCCAGGCCCTCCTACCCCTCTATCGAAACTCATCTTT.

Of note for this clone: With a far larger clone one base away, a read error is the likely cause. This sample includes further DNA sequences coding for the same CDR3. This CDR3 reads CALGAPVGLGDPDELIF. In DNA, the CDR3 is TGTGCCCTTGGGGCCCCCGTGGGACTGGGGGACCCAGACGAACTCATCTTT. V usage is TRDV1 and J usage is TRDJ1; TRDD3 aligns across 9 bases. CDR1 and CDR2 (germline): TSWWSYY, QGS. The CDR3 consists of 17 residues.

There are many counts of this clone. The junction shows a germline mismatch at one end, possibly a read error. This sequence joins TRDV1 and TRDJ2, with 7 bases identical to TRDD3. Germline loops: CDR1 TSWWSYY, CDR2 QGS. The CDR3 length is 16 residues. The chain's CDR3 is CALEPLGGTGAARLFF. CDR3 in DNA: TGTGCTCTTGAACCCCTGGGGGGTACCGGAGCAGCACGACTCTTCTTT.

The chain couples TRDV1 to TRDJ1; TRDD3 agrees at 8 bases. V lost 4 bases, J lost 9 bases, and 19 bases stayed unmatched. The germline CDR1 and CDR2 sequences are TSWWSYY and QGS. This CDR3 is built from 17 residues. The CDR3 spells CALGGKVLRWGIGELIF. The CDR3 DNA is TGTGCTCTTGGGGGCAAAGTACTACGGTGGGGGATTGGGGAACTCATCTTT.

Notes on this clone: TCRdb's protein for this DNA is that of a much larger clone and differs from the translation at residue 17, likely a read error; the protein shown is the DNA translation. The V and J genes are TRDV1 and TRDJ1; perhaps TRDD2 as D (9 bases). Germline matching of the DNA provided the J gene here, since TCRdb leaves it blank. The germline V gene has CDR1 TSWWSYY and CDR2 QGS. CDR3 length: 21 residues. Written as DNA, the CDR3 is TGTGCTCTCGTACCCTTCCTACGGGGATGTACTGGGGGTCGCCTCACCAATAAACTCATCTTT. Translation: CALVPFLRGCTGGRLTNKLIF.

In its sample, this clone was seen a few times. The TCRdb record carries a much larger clone's protein, which differs from this DNA's translation at residue 8; a read error is the likely cause, and the protein listed here is the DNA translation. The chain joins TRDV1 to TRDJ1; 7 nucleotides align to TRDD3. TCRdb offers no J gene call, so here the DNA was matched to germline to obtain one. This CDR3 is 19 amino acids long. Germline CDR1 reads TSWWSYY; CDR2 reads QGS. J gave up 7 bases and V 2 bases, and 22 bases lay outside the gene matches. CDR3 DNA sequence: TGTGCTCTTGGGGAAGAAGTCCCACGGGCCTGGGGGCTTGAAGTTAAACTCATCTTT. Residues: CALGEEVPRAWGLEVKLIF.

About this clone itself: The protein that TCRdb holds for this DNA derives from a much larger clone and differs from the translated DNA at residue 17, which likely indicates a read error; the protein shown here is translated from the DNA. V and J are TRDV1 and TRDJ1, with D tentatively TRDD3 (6 bases). The J gene was not available in TCRdb and was assigned here by matching the DNA to germline segments. The V end lost 0 bases, the J end lost 7 bases, and 33 bases lay between the germline ends. The CDR3 has 21 residues. CDR1 is TSWWSYY and CDR2 is QGS in the germline V gene. CDR3 nucleotides: TGTGCTCTTGGGGAACTAGTCGTCCGCGTGTGGGGGTCAATTAACACAGGTAAACTCATCTTT. This sequence encodes CALGELVVRVWGSINTGKLIF.

Note on this clone: This DNA's translation differs at residue 4 from TCRdb's protein, which comes from a much larger clone; a read error is likely, and the protein shown is translated from the DNA. The chain joins TRDV2 to TRDJ1, with D uncertain. This CDR3 is built from 16 residues. Germline values: CDR1 GEAIGNYY, CDR2 EKD. The CDR3 here is CACNTEEEEGTDKLIF. In DNA form, the CDR3 reads TGTGCCTGTAACACCGAGGAAGAAGAGGGCACCGATAAACTCATCTTT.

The table lists this clone with a few counts. The TCRdb protein, from a much larger clone, departs from this DNA's translation at residue 19, likely by read error; the protein shown derives from the DNA. No J gene call was made, and the V gene is TRDV1; the table gives TRDD3 as D, unverified against the DNA. The CDR3 loop spans 21 amino acids. Germline loops: CDR1 TSWWSYY, CDR2 QGS. This CDR3 reads CALGAPPSVPPVLGVTDKPIF. CDR3 DNA sequence: TGTGCTCTTGGGGCCCCCCCTAGCGTTCCTCCCGTACTGGGGGTTACCGATAAACCCATCTTT.

This clone has at least ten counts. This chain joins TRDV1 and TRDJ1; the match to TRDD3 covers 8 bases. No J gene is reported in TCRdb; it was inferred here by comparing the DNA with germline. V lost 3 bases to trimming and J lost 3 bases; unmatched junction nucleotides: 24. This CDR3 has 21 amino acids. Germline V gene sequence: CDR1 TSWWSYY, CDR2 QGS. In DNA form, the CDR3 reads TGTGCTCTTGGGGATCCCATTTTCCCTGTACTGGGGGCCCTACTGCCCGATAAACTCATCTTT. It yields the protein CALGDPIFPVLGALLPDKLIF.

As to this clone: TCRdb's protein for this DNA is that of a much larger clone and differs from the translation at residue 15, likely a read error; the protein shown is the DNA translation. The DNA of the CDR3 is TGTGCTCTTGGGACCTCTATTCCTACAGTGTGGGAGTACACCGAAAAACTCATCTTT. This translates into CALGTSIPTVWEYTEKLIF. The rearrangement links TRDV1 to TRDJ1, with 7 bases fitting TRDD2. The J gene was missing in TCRdb and was found by matching the end of the DNA to germline. This CDR3 is 19 amino acids long. Germline V gene lookup returns CDR1 TSWWSYY and CDR2 QGS.

This clone was recorded a few times. The protein that TCRdb holds for this DNA derives from a much larger clone and differs from the translated DNA at residue 10, which likely indicates a read error; the protein shown here is translated from the DNA. V usage is TRDV1 and J usage is TRDJ1; weak D call: TRDD3 (6 bases). No J gene is reported in TCRdb; it was inferred here by comparing the DNA with germline. The CDR3 extends over 21 amino acids. Germline lookup yields CDR1 TSWWSYY and CDR2 QGS. V was trimmed by 0 bases and J by 1 base, leaving 27 bases between them. The CDR3 reads CALGELRHYLGYLRPTDKLIF. CDR3 sequence (DNA): TGTGCTCTTGGGGAACTAAGGCACTACCTCGGATACCTGAGGCCCACCGATAAACTCATCTTT.

This clone was seen a few times. This probably arose from a read error, given a far larger clone one base away. This same CDR3 is encoded by further DNA sequences in the sample. A V gene of TRDV1 was called, but no J gene was assigned; TRDD3 is taken as the D call from the table, unchecked against the DNA. CDR1 TSWWSYY and CDR2 QGS come from the germline V gene. CDR3 size: 19 residues. CDR3 sequence reads: CALGELGGTESYPWDKLIF. The CDR3 DNA reads TGTGCTCTTGGGGAACTAGGGGGTACAGAGTCTTACCCTTGGGATAAACTTATCTTT.

For this clone: The protein TCRdb lists belongs to a much larger clone and differs from this DNA's translation at residue 3, which points to a read error; the protein shown is made from the DNA. The CDR3 reads CAPGGYTDKLIF. For the CDR3, the DNA is TGTGCTCCTGGGGGATACACCGATAAACTCATCTTT. The chain joins TRDV1 to TRDJ1; 9 positions match TRDD3. Germline-derived CDR1 and CDR2 are TSWWSYY and QGS. The CDR3 runs to 12 residues.

This clone has only a few counts. The chain carries TRDV1 and TRDJ1, with 11 bases matching TRDD3. TCRdb records no J gene; here it was assigned by comparing the DNA to germline. CDR1 TSWWSYY and CDR2 QGS come from the germline V gene. The V segment lost 7 bases and the J segment 0 bases; nucleotides outside the gene matches: 22. CDR3 length: 21 residues. In DNA, the CDR3 is TGTGCTCTTGCGGTACACTGGGGGATAAGTAACAAGACCTACTACACCGATAAACTCATCTTT. This gives the protein CALAVHWGISNKTYYTDKLIF.

On this clone: TCRdb's listed protein matches a much larger clone and diverges from this DNA's translation at residue 12, likely through a read error; the protein shown comes from the DNA. The V call is TRDV1, the J call TRDJ1, with D perhaps matching TRDD3 (6 bases). TCRdb records no J gene; here it was assigned by comparing the DNA to germline. Germline V lookup: CDR1 TSWWSYY, CDR2 QGS. V was cut by 1 base and J by 3 bases, with 18 bases left in between. This CDR3 has 17 amino acids. The CDR3 sequence: CALGEPLEGISADKLIF. The CDR3 DNA follows: TGTGCTCTTGGGGAACCCCTGGAGGGGATTTCCGCCGATAAACTCATCTTT.

With respect to this clone: TCRdb's listed protein matches a much larger clone and diverges from this DNA's translation at residue 3, likely through a read error; the protein shown comes from the DNA. The rearrangement links TRDV1 to TRDJ1; TRDD3 matches at 9 bases. Matching the DNA to germline supplied the J gene, which TCRdb does not give. The CDR3 covers 20 residues. CDR1 is TSWWSYY and CDR2 is QGS in the germline V gene. The CDR3 DNA reads as TGTGCTCCTGGGTCCTACGAGGGGGACTGGGGGAGCCGGTACACCGATAAACTCATCTTT. This codes for CAPGSYEGDWGSRYTDKLIF.

In this sample, this clone turned up a few times. It differs at one base from a far larger clone, so likely a read error. This specimen includes other DNA sequences encoding the same CDR3. This chain links TRDV1 with TRDJ1; 8 positions match TRDD3. The J gene was not available in TCRdb and was assigned here by matching the DNA to germline segments. The CDR3 loop spans 18 amino acids. The germline V gene encodes CDR1 TSWWSYY and CDR2 QGS. CDR3 nucleotides: TGTGCTCTTGGGGAACTAAAATGGGGGATGTCCGACACTGATAAACTCATCTTT. The encoded protein is CALGELKWGMSDTDKLIF.

The sample holds a few counts of this clone. A much larger clone differs from this one at a single base, so this may be a read error. The gene calls are TRDV1 and TRDJ1, with 9 bases fitting TRDD3. Germline matching of the DNA provided the J gene here, since TCRdb leaves it blank. Germline CDR1 reads TSWWSYY; CDR2 reads QGS. The CDR3 is 18 amino acids. The DNA of the CDR3 is TGTGCTCTTGGGGGGAGAGGGTGGGGGATAACAAACACAGATAAACTCATCTTT. Amino acid sequence: CALGGRGWGITNTDKLIF.

On this clone itself: A read error likely explains why the TCRdb protein, taken from a much larger clone, differs from this DNA's translation at residue 17; the protein shown is translated from the DNA. The chain couples TRDV1 to TRDJ1; 8 nucleotides match TRDD2. The J gene is not listed in TCRdb, so it was assigned here from a DNA match to germline. The CDR3 length is 21 residues. The germline gives CDR1 TSWWSYY, CDR2 QGS. The CDR3 sequence is CALGDATFLKGTGLYTGKLIF. CDR3 sequence (DNA): TGTGCTCTTGGGGACGCAACCTTCCTAAAAGGTACTGGGCTTTACACCGGTAAACTCATCTTT.